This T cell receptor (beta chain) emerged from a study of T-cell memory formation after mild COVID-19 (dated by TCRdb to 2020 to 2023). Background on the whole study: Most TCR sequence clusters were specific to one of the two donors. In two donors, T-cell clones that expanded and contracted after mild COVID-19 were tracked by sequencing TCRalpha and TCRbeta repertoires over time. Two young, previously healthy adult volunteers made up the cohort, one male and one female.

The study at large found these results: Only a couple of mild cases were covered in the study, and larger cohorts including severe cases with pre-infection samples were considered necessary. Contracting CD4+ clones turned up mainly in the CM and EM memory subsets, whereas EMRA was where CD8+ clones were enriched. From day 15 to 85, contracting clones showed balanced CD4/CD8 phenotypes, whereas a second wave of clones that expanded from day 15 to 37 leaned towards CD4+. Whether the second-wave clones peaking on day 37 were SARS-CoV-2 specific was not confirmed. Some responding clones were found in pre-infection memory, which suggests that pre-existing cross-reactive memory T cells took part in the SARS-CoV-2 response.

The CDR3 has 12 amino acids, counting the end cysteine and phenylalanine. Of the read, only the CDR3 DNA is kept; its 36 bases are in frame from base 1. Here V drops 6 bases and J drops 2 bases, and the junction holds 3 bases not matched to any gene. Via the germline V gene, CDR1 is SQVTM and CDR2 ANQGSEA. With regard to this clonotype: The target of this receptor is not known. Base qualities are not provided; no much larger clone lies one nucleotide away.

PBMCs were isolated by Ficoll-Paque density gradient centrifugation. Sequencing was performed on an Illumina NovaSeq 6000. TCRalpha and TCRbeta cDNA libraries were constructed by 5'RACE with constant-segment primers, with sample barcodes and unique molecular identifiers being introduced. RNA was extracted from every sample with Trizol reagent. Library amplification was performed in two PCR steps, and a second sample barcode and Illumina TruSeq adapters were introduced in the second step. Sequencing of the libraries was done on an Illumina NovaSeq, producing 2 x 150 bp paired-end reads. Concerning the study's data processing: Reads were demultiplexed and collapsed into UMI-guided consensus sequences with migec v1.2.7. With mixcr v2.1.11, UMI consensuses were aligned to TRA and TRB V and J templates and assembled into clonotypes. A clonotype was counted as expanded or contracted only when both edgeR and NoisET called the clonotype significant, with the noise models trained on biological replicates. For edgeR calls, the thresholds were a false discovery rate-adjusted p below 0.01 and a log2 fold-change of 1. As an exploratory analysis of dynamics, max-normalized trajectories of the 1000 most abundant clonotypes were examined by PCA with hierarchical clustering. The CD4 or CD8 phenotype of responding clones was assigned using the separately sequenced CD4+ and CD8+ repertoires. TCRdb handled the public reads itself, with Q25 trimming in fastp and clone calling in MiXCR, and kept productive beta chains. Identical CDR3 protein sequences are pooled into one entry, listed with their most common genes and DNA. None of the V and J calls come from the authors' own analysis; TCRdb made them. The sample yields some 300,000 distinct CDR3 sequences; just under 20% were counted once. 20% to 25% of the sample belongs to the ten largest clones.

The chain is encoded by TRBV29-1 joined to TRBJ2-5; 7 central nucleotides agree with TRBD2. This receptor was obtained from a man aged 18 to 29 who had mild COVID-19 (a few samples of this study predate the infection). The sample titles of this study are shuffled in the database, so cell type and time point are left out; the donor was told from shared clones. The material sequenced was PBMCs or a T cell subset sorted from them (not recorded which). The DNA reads TGCAGCGTCTGGGGGGGGCAAGAGACCCAGTACTTC. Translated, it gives CSVWGGQETQYF.